Detailed here is one T cell receptor (beta chain). Its antigen is still unknown. This sample was taken from a study of T cell responses to AZD1222 COVID-19 vaccine. Trimming stripped 0 bases from V and 5 bases from J, with 9 bases between. Per the germline V gene, CDR1 is SEHNR and CDR2 is FQNEAQ (reference sequence). This CDR3 contains 14 residues. Sequenced by immunoSEQ multiplex PCR; TCRdb stores in-frame clones only, minus some. The sample includes more than 95,000 clones, about 88% of them seen just once. Study outcomes and limitations: Mapped onto spike, vaccine-associated CD4 TCRs spanned it and were dominant at 160-218 and 743-854. Females outnumbered males among donors, who were mostly white British; clonal diversity was possibly underestimated.

The sequence was collected from an adult in good health. The material sequenced was peripheral blood, taken on day 0 of AZD1222 vaccination. The genes are TRBV7-9 and TRBJ2-3; D gene unclear. CDR3 sequence (DNA): TGTGCCAGCAGCTTAGCCCTCAAGCGAGATACGCAGTATTTT. Its translation is CASSLALKRDTQYF. Filled out from reference TRBV7-9 and TRBJ2-3, the complete variable domain reads DTGVSQNPRHKITKRGQNVTFRCDPISEHNRLYWYRQTLGQGPEFLTYFQNEAQLEKSRLLSDRFSAERPKGSFSTLEIQRTEQGDSAMYLCASSLALKRDTQYFGPGTRLTVL.